These 21 T cell receptor beta chains were sequenced from one sample in a study of blood T cell repertoires in COVID-19. Clones were read by immunoSEQ multiplex PCR, and TCRdb kept only the in-frame ones, dropping some. The sample records some 360,000 clones, around 90% being singletons. The sample consisted of peripheral blood. Receptor source: a woman aged 55-70 years with COVID-19, enrolled during active disease.

The chain has TRBV5-5 and TRBJ1-2; unclear D gene. Trimming removed 4 bases at V and 1 base at J, with 8 bases between. Germline CDR1 reads SGHKS; CDR2 reads YYEKEE (reference sequence). This CDR3 comprises 13 residues. CDR3 amino acids: CASSTSDNYGYTF. The CDR3, as DNA: TGTGCCAGCAGCACCTCAGATAACTATGGCTACACCTTC.

The chain uses TRBV6-6 and TRBJ2-2; 8 nucleotides match TRBD2. Germline values: CDR1 MNHNY, CDR2 SVGAGI (reference sequence). V gave up 8 bases and J gave up 2 bases; unmatched junction bases: 10. The CDR3 has 16 residues. In nucleotides, the CDR3 is TGTGCCAGCTGCGAGGCCGGGGGGGCCAACACCGGGGAGCTGTTTTTT. Its translation is CASCEAGGANTGELFF.

The chain employs TRBV2 and TRBJ1-6; TRBD1 is a possible D gene (5 bases). Looked up from germline, CDR1 is SNHLY and CDR2 is FYNNEI. CDR3 length: 12 amino acids. Trimming stripped 5 bases from V and 7 bases from J, with 6 bases between. CDR3 sequence (DNA): TGTGCCAGCAGTCGACAGAATTCACCCCTCCACTTT. Translated, it gives CASSRQNSPLHF.

V gene TRBV6-5 combines with J gene TRBJ2-2; a possible D gene is TRBD2 (6 bases). CDR1 is MNHEY, CDR2 SVGAGI, per germline. Trimming stripped 6 bases from V and 7 bases from J, with 15 bases between. The CDR3 length is 14 residues. In nucleotides, the CDR3 is TGTGCCAGCAGGTTACGGAGGGATATCGGGGAGCTGTTTTTT. It yields the protein CASRLRRDIGELFF.

V and J are TRBV6-5 and TRBJ1-5, with 9 bases lining up with TRBD1. Per germline, CDR1 MNHEY and CDR2 SVGAGI. Germline trimming cut 10 bases from V and 3 bases from J; bases unmatched to any gene: 4. This CDR3 has 13 amino acids. Here the CDR3 DNA reads TGTGCCACGGACAGGGGACACAATCAGCCCCAGCATTTT. Protein product: CATDRGHNQPQHF.

This sequence joins TRBV21-1 and TRBJ1-1. TRBV21-1 is given as a pseudogene. The CDR3 is 15 residues long. This CDR3 is CASSKAGEINTEAFF. CDR3 DNA: TGTGCCAGCAGCAAAGCGGGAGAAATTAACACTGAAGCTTTCTTT.

This chain uses TRBV7-9 with TRBJ1-1; no clear D. CDR1 and CDR2 from the germline V gene are SEHNR and FQNEAQ (reference sequence). The CDR3 covers 14 residues. The ends were cut back, 2 bases at V and 1 base at J, with 8 bases in the middle. This chain's CDR3 is CASSLPGGNTEAFF. The CDR3 DNA reads TGTGCCAGCAGCTTACCGGGAGGGAACACTGAAGCTTTCTTT.

The chain joins TRBV27 to TRBJ1-1; no reliable D call. With 2 bases removed from V and 0 bases from J, the gap between germline ends came to 10 bases. In germline, CDR1 is MNHEY, CDR2 SMNVEV (reference sequence). CDR3 length: 15 amino acids. The chain's CDR3 is CASSLLSSLNTEAFF. The CDR3 DNA reads as TGTGCCAGCAGTTTACTATCCTCCTTGAACACTGAAGCTTTCTTT.

The J gene is TRBJ1-2, the V gene TRBV29-1, with D perhaps matching TRBD1 (6 bases). This CDR3 has 13 amino acids. The germline gives CDR1 SQVTM, CDR2 ANQGSEA. V lost 4 bases and J lost 5, with 14 bases in between. The CDR3 nucleotides read TGCAGCGTTGTAGGCCAGGGGAGTTATGGCTACACCTTC. Amino acids: CSVVGQGSYGYTF.

This clone was detected once. This rearrangement joins TRBV15 to TRBJ2-7; 7 bases match TRBD2. Germline V gene data show CDR1 as LNHNV and CDR2 as YYDKDF (reference sequence). The CDR3 extends over 15 amino acids. The V segment lost 1 base and the J segment 2 bases; nucleotides outside the gene matches: 5. The CDR3 DNA is TGTGCCACCAGCAGAGTGGGGGGGAATACCTACGAGCAGTACTTC. Translating it yields CATSRVGGNTYEQYF.

The V gene is TRBV29-1, the J gene TRBJ2-1, with D possibly matching TRBD1 (6 bases). The ends were cut back, 2 bases at V and 9 bases at J, with 14 bases in the middle. The CDR3 sequence is 13 residues long. Germline V gene data show CDR1 as SQVTM and CDR2 as ANQGSEA. Here the CDR3 reads CSVEYGTSGEQFF. The CDR3 DNA reads as TGCAGCGTTGAATATGGGACATCCGGTGAGCAGTTCTTC.

The chain links TRBV27 to TRBJ1-3; TRBD1 might be the D (6 bases). Trimming took off 4 bases at V and 4 bases at J, with 14 bases between the two ends. From germline, CDR1 is MNHEY and CDR2 SMNVEV (reference sequence). This CDR3 comprises 15 residues. CDR3 residues: CASSSITGSGNTIYF. The CDR3 DNA is TGTGCCAGCAGTTCCATCACAGGGTCCGGAAACACCATATATTTT.

The chain employs TRBV27 and TRBJ1-4; possible D gene TRBD1, 5 bases. The CDR3 has 14 amino acids. The V gene's germline CDR1 is MNHEY and CDR2 SMNVEV (reference sequence). V lost 5 bases and J 5 bases, leaving 12 bases between the germline ends. This CDR3 is CASSPGLNNEKLFF. For the CDR3, the DNA is TGTGCCAGCAGTCCGGGACTGAACAATGAAAAACTGTTTTTT.

The genes are TRBV4-2 and TRBJ2-7; 7 positions match TRBD2. This CDR3 is 17 amino acids long. Per the germline V gene, CDR1 is LGHNA and CDR2 is YNFKEQ. With 0 bases clipped from V and 2 bases from J, the junction kept 10 bases outside the gene matches. CDR3 protein: CASSQEGWSGVTYEQYF. The CDR3 DNA reads as TGTGCCAGCAGCCAAGAAGGGTGGAGCGGGGTAACCTACGAGCAGTACTTC.

The J gene is TRBJ2-3, the V gene TRBV15; perhaps TRBD1 as D (6 bases). CDR3 length: 16 residues. The V gene's germline CDR1 is LNHNV and CDR2 YYDKDF (reference sequence). The germline V and J ends were trimmed by 1 base and 0 bases, with 11 bases remaining between them. The DNA of the CDR3 is TGTGCCACCAGCAGAGTCGGGACAAGGAGCACAGATACGCAGTATTTT. Residues: CATSRVGTRSTDTQYF. Combining the CDR3 with reference TRBV15 and TRBJ2-3 gives the whole variable domain DAMVIQNPRYQVTQFGKPVTLSCSQTLNHNVMYWYQQKSSQAPKLLFHYYDKDFNNEADTPDNFQSRRPNTSFCFLDIRSPGLGDTAMYLCATSRVGTRSTDTQYFGPGTRLTVL.

The rearrangement links TRBV28 to TRBJ1-1; a weak D match, TRBD1 (5 bases). V was clipped by 6 bases and J by 11 bases, with 19 bases between them. Germline lookup yields CDR1 MDHEN and CDR2 SYDVKM. The CDR3 is made up of 13 amino acids. Written as DNA, the CDR3 is TGTGCCAGCAGGCGGGGATGGGGCGAGACGGCTTTCTTT. It yields the protein CASRRGWGETAFF.

The chain joins TRBV5-1 to TRBJ1-3; weak D call: TRBD1 (5 bases). The CDR3 has 16 amino acids. Trimming took off 0 bases at V and 4 bases at J, with 14 bases between the two ends. Germline CDR1 is SGHRS and CDR2 is YFSETQ. The chain's CDR3 is CASSLAQSGSGNTIYF. Here the CDR3 DNA reads TGCGCCAGCAGCTTGGCCCAGTCAGGGTCCGGAAACACCATATATTTT. Complete variable domain (other parts from reference TRBV5-1 and TRBJ1-3): KAGVTQTPRYLIKTRGQQVTLSCSPISGHRSVSWYQQTPGQGLQFLFEYFSETQRNKGNFPGRFSGRQFSNSRSEMNVSTLELGDSALYLCASSLAQSGSGNTIYFGEGSWLTVV.

This clone was observed a single time. This chain connects TRBV18 to TRBJ2-4; tentatively, D is TRBD2 (5 bases). Germline CDR1 KGHSH, CDR2 LQKENI. The V end lost 4 bases, the J end lost 0 bases, and 13 bases lay between the germline ends. The CDR3 runs 16 residues. In DNA, the CDR3 is TGTGCCAGCTCACTCACAGCGGATATAGCCAAAAACATTCAGTACTTC. It translates to CASSLTADIAKNIQYF.

CDR3 protein: CASSGGLMYNEQFF. The CDR3 coding sequence is TGTGCCAGCAGTGGAGGGCTAATGTACAATGAGCAGTTCTTC. V and J are TRBV21-1 and TRBJ2-1; the table calls TRBD2, which could not be checked here. TRBV21-1 is a pseudogene segment. The CDR3 is made up of 14 amino acids.

The chain joins TRBV18 to TRBJ1-2; 7 bases map to TRBD1. The CDR3 covers 14 residues. V lost 3 bases, J lost 4 bases, and 5 bases stayed unmatched. Germline CDR1 reads KGHSH; CDR2 reads LQKENI. This CDR3 is CASSPTGQFYGYTF. CDR3 in DNA: TGTGCCAGCTCACCGACGGGACAGTTCTATGGCTACACCTTC.

The table lists this clone with a count of one. The rearrangement links TRBV11-2 to TRBJ2-7; D gene uncertain. The CDR3 contains 15 residues. The germline V gene encodes CDR1 SGHAT and CDR2 FQNNGV. With 2 bases removed from V and 0 bases from J, the gap between germline ends came to 11 bases. The CDR3 nucleotides read TGTGCCAGCAGCTTAAGAGACACTTACTCCTACGAGCAGTACTTC. Amino acids: CASSLRDTYSYEQYF.